This TCR beta chain comes out of a study of cytomegalovirus exposure and HLA in healthy donors. This CDR3 region has 13 residues. The V and J ends lost 8 bases and 2 bases respectively, with 14 bases between them. CDR1 and CDR2 (germline): SGHRS, YFSETQ. It was with 60 Vbeta and 13 Jbeta primers that the PCR ran. Method: immunoSEQ multiplex PCR; TCRdb's copy keeps in-frame clones and lacks some. The table records more than 95,000 clones, about 68% of them present only once. To note about this clone: Its specificity is not known.

General observations from the study: Researchers reported in a later analysis that a missense DCLRE1C variant was tied to TCR beta V- and J-gene trimming. TCR beta sequences numbering roughly 18,000 were associated with HLA alleles at 0.05 false discovery rate in a later analysis. The classifier, whose performance was assessed in both the original and validation cohorts, reportedly diagnosed cytomegalovirus status with high specificity and sensitivity.

The TCR originated in a man in his forties in good health and CMV-seropositive. Sequencing used PBMCs. The chain links TRBV5-1 to TRBJ2-7, with D perhaps matching TRBD2 (5 bases). CDR3 nucleotides: TGCGCCAGTCGAATCGGGAACACCTACGAGCAGTACTTC. It codes for CASRIGNTYEQYF.